Reported below is one TCR beta chain. The target antigen is unknown. This specimen comes from a study of coeliac disease. Overall study context: Each coeliac patient was active, refractory type I, or diet-controlled.

Notes on the study in general: In active celiac disease, intraepithelial and lamina propria TRB and TRG repertoires were less clonal than controls. According to the authors, this method cannot detect gliadin-specific T cells in an unbiased way. Intraepithelial and lamina propria fractions were not highly pure, so cross-contamination was possible.

The assay was immunoSEQ multiplex PCR, and TCRdb's table has in-frame clones only and misses some. The table has some 3,100 clones, around 50% seen once. This sequence originates from a man aged 45-65 years with active celiac disease. The sample taken for sequencing was intraepithelial lymphocytes from the gut.

CDR3 protein: CASSPLGGNNEQFF. Written as DNA, the CDR3 is TGTGCCAGCAGCCCCCTTGGGGGGAACAATGAGCAGTTCTTC. The J gene is TRBJ2-1, the V gene TRBV7-3; possibly TRBD2 for D (6 bases). Trimming cost V 5 bases and J 5 bases, with 13 bases left between them. The CDR3 sequence is 14 residues long. Germline V gene lookup returns CDR1 SGHTA and CDR2 FQGTGA.